The next 14 T cell receptor beta chains were all read from a single sample in a study of radiotherapy plus CTLA-4 blockade in lung cancer. Here immunoSEQ multiplex PCR was the method, and the copy in TCRdb shows in-frame clones only, minus some. Of more than 95,000 clones in the sample, roughly 74% were seen once. This specimen was peripheral blood, taken from a patient treated with radiotherapy plus ipilimumab. These receptors were collected from a human donor with non-small cell lung cancer who had a partial response to radiotherapy plus ipilimumab.

The CDR3 DNA reads TGTGCCAGCAAGGGACAGGGTAATCAGCCCCAGCATTTT. Translating gives CASKGQGNQPQHF. This chain uses TRBV6-5 with TRBJ1-5; TRBD1 matches at 9 bases. In germline, CDR1 is MNHEY, CDR2 SVGAGI. J was trimmed by 4 bases and V by 7 bases; bases with no gene match: 2. The CDR3 totals 13 residues.

This clone was observed a single time. The V gene is TRBV25-1, the J gene TRBJ1-1; D uncertain. The length of the CDR3 is 12 residues. V was cut by 8 bases and J by 0 bases, with 7 bases left in between. Germline CDR1 is MGHDK and CDR2 is SYGVNS. The CDR3 bases are TGTGCCAGCCATGGAGTGAACACTGAAGCTTTCTTT. This encodes CASHGVNTEAFF.

The chain links TRBV19 to TRBJ2-1; 12 bases are a match to TRBD2. The V gene end was trimmed by 5 bases and the J gene end by 7 bases; junction bases not matched to a gene: 3. Germline CDR1 reads LNHDA; CDR2 reads SQIVND (reference sequence). The CDR3 contains 14 residues. The DNA of the CDR3 is TGTGCCAGTAGTCTACTAGCGGGAGGAAATGAGCAGTTCTTC. Amino acids: CASSLLAGGNEQFF.

The chain couples TRBV2 to TRBJ2-7; D is perhaps TRBD1 (6 bases). Trimming left V 3 bases short and J 0 bases short, with 12 bases between. The V gene's germline CDR1 is SNHLY and CDR2 FYNNEI. The CDR3 length is 15 residues. CDR3 bases: TGTGCCAGCAGTGAGGGTAAGGGACACTCCTACGAGCAGTACGTC. Translating gives CASSEGKGHSYEQYV.

J is TRBJ2-7 and V is TRBV5-5; D is perhaps TRBD1 (6 bases). Germline-derived CDR1 and CDR2 are SGHKS and YYEKEE (reference sequence). CDR3 length equals 14 residues. Trimming took off 5 bases at V and 2 bases at J, with 14 bases between the two ends. The CDR3 loop is CASRRTESPYEQYV. CDR3 bases: TGTGCCAGCAGGCGGACAGAAAGCCCCTACGAGCAGTACGTC.

This clone was observed a single time. The chain carries TRBV6-5 and TRBJ2-5, with a tentative D call TRBD1 (5 bases). The ends were cut back, 4 bases at V and 4 bases at J, with 10 bases in the middle. The CDR3 consists of 13 residues. Germline CDR1 MNHEY, CDR2 SVGAGI. Written as DNA, the CDR3 is TGTGCCAGCAGTTTAGGGGTGGGAGAGACCCAGTACTTC. Residues: CASSLGVGETQYF.

The J gene is TRBJ1-2, the V gene TRBV7-9; no definite D call. This CDR3 comprises 12 residues. Germline CDR1 is SEHNR and CDR2 is FQNEAQ (reference sequence). V was trimmed by 4 bases and J by 1 base, leaving 4 bases between them. The CDR3 nucleotides read TGTGCCAGCAGCTATATTAACTATGGCTACACCTTC. Translation: CASSYINYGYTF.

This clone has a single count. V usage is TRBV2 and J usage is TRBJ2-1, with TRBD2 matching 9 bases. This CDR3 spans 15 amino acids. The V segment lost 11 bases and the J segment 10 bases; nucleotides outside the gene matches: 18. Per germline, CDR1 SNHLY and CDR2 FYNNEI. The CDR3 sequence: CASGEAGGSWVEQFF. The CDR3, as DNA: TGTGCCTCAGGGGAAGCGGGAGGCTCCTGGGTCGAGCAGTTCTTC.

This sequence joins TRBV6-5 and TRBJ1-2, with D perhaps matching TRBD1 (6 bases). The CDR3 covers 13 residues. Germline V lookup: CDR1 MNHEY, CDR2 SVGAGI. V was cut by 10 bases and J by 1 base, with 13 bases left in between. CDR3 coding DNA: TGTGCCACGGGGGGCTGGGGTAACTATGGCTACACCTTC. Its translation is CATGGWGNYGYTF.

A remark on this clone: Different DNA sequences within this sample yield the same CDR3. The chain is built from TRBV19 and TRBJ1-1; a possible D gene is TRBD1 (6 bases). The CDR3 sequence is 14 residues long. CDR1 is LNHDA and CDR2 is SQIVND in the germline V gene (reference sequence). V lost 4 bases and J lost 0, with 9 bases in between. DNA for the CDR3: TGTGCCAGTAGTAGACAGGACATGAACACTGAAGCTTTCTTT. Protein sequence: CASSRQDMNTEAFF.

The genes are TRBV28 and TRBJ1-2, with D maybe TRBD1 (5 bases). Germline CDR1 reads MDHEN; CDR2 reads SYDVKM. The CDR3 extends over 11 amino acids. V was shortened by 2 bases and J by 8 bases, with 6 bases between the two germline ends. This CDR3 is CASSLRQGYTF. CDR3 in DNA: TGTGCCAGCAGTTTACGACAGGGCTACACCTTC.

The table lists this clone with a count of one. In DNA, the CDR3 is TGTGCCAGTTCCGGGACAGGGAGCTATGGCTACACCTTC. Translation: CASSGTGSYGYTF. The V call is TRBV25-1, the J call TRBJ1-2; the match to TRBD1 covers 9 bases. Trimming at V came to 9 bases and at J to 4 bases, leaving 6 bases not matched to a gene. The CDR3 is 13 amino acids. Germline V gene data show CDR1 as MGHDK and CDR2 as SYGVNS.

J is TRBJ2-2 and V is TRBV27; D is uncertain. Germline CDR1 reads MNHEY; CDR2 reads SMNVEV (reference sequence). The CDR3 has 15 amino acids. The ends were cut back, 6 bases at V and 3 bases at J, with 14 bases in the middle. The CDR3 protein is CASRVKGGYTGELFF. The CDR3 DNA reads as TGTGCCAGCAGGGTGAAAGGCGGTTACACCGGGGAGCTGTTTTTT.

Details on this clone: Within the sample, other DNA sequences also encode this same CDR3. The chain carries TRBV7-2 and TRBJ1-3, with D perhaps matching TRBD1 (6 bases). This CDR3 region has 15 residues. Germline loops: CDR1 SGHTA, CDR2 FQGNSA. V was shortened by 5 bases and J by 0 bases, with 11 bases between the two germline ends. CDR3 region: CASSTDRVSGNTIYF. For the CDR3, the DNA is TGTGCCAGCAGCACGGACAGAGTCTCTGGAAACACCATATATTTT.